This T cell receptor beta chain originates from a study of blood T cells in healthy people across ages. Study-wide points: There were more naive CD4+ cells and higher diversity in long-lived donors than in aged donors.

About this clonotype: The antigen remains unidentified.

Together with a sample-barcoded 5' primer, a J-beta primer mix was included in a second PCR lasting about 7 to 11 cycles. TCRdb reprocessed the 5' RACE reads via MiXCR and lists one record per CDR3 protein. The profile shows approximately 2,000,000 distinct CDR3 sequences, roughly 43% of them singletons. CDR3 size: 15 residues. Germline loops: CDR1 SEHNR, CDR2 FQNEAQ (reference sequence). Trimming shortened V by 1 base and J by 5 bases, and 13 bases separated the two germline ends. This TCR was recovered from a human donor in good health. Sequenced material: blood. The chain combines TRBV7-9 with TRBJ2-3, with D tentatively TRBD2 (6 bases). The CDR3 coding sequence is TGTGCCAGCAGCTTAGGGACTACCGCGGTAGATACGCAGTATTTT. Translating gives CASSLGTTAVDTQYF. Full variable domain (remainder filled in from reference TRBV7-9 and TRBJ2-3): DTGVSQNPRHKITKRGQNVTFRCDPISEHNRLYWYRQTLGQGPEFLTYFQNEAQLEKSRLLSDRFSAERPKGSFSTLEIQRTEQGDSAMYLCASSLGTTAVDTQYFGPGTRLTVL.